This entry features one T cell receptor beta chain sequence. From germline, CDR1 is MNHEY and CDR2 SMNVEV (reference sequence). This CDR3 has 14 residues. J gave up 6 bases and V 5 bases, and 7 bases lay outside the gene matches. The data derive from a study of blood T cell repertoires in COVID-19. Looking at the study overall: The samples span acute and convalescent COVID-19 from the United States, Italy and Spain.

Methods used by the authors: Quantification of nucleated cells was approximated via reference gene primer amplification. Here immunoSEQ multiplex PCR was the method, and the copy in TCRdb shows in-frame clones only, minus some. That table furnishes V, J and clone size, whereas the DNA furnished D and trimming. The sample carries roughly 260,000 clones, 75% to 95% recorded once. Sequencing input: peripheral blood. The chain is built from TRBV27 and TRBJ1-2; 9 nucleotides agree with TRBD1. The sequence came from a person under 30 with COVID-19, enrolled during active disease. CDR3: CASSKDRGADGYTF. DNA for the CDR3: TGTGCCAGCAGTAAAGACAGGGGGGCAGATGGCTACACCTTC.